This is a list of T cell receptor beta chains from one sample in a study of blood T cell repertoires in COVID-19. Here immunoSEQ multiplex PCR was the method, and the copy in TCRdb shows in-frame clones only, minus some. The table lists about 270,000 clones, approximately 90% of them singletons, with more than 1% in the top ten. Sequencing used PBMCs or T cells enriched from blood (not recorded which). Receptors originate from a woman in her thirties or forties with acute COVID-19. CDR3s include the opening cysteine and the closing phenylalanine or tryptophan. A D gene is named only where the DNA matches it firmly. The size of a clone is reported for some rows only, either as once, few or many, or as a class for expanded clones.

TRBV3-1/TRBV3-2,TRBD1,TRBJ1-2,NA,CASRLTGGNGYTF,TGTGCCAGCAGGCTCACAGGGGGTAATGGCTACACCTTC
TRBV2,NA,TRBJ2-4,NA,CASSELWGYKNIQYF,TGTGCCAGCAGTGAACTCTGGGGCTACAAAAACATTCAGTACTTC
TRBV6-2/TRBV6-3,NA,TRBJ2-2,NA,CASSYSAGRANTGELFF,TGTGCCAGCAGTTACTCGGCGGGGCGAGCGAACACCGGGGAGCTGTTTTTT
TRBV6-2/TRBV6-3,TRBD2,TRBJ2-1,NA,CASSFSGSYEQFF,TGTGCCAGCAGTTTCAGCGGGAGCTATGAGCAGTTCTTC
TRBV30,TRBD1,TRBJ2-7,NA,CAWRGQGAHEQYF,TGTGCCTGGAGGGGACAGGGGGCGCACGAGCAGTACTTC
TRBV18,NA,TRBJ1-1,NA,CASSGSNRGNTEAFF,TGTGCCAGCTCGGGAAGCAACCGGGGTAACACTGAAGCTTTCTTT
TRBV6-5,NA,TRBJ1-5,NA,CASRQSGGQPQHF,TGTGCCAGCAGGCAGTCCGGGGGTCAGCCCCAGCATTTT
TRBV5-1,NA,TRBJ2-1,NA,CASSLDSPSSYNEQFF,TGCGCCAGCAGCTTAGACAGTCCGAGCTCCTACAATGAGCAGTTCTTC
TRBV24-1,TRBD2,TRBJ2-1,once,CATSDPGLAGLYNEQFF,TGTGCCACCAGTGATCCTGGACTAGCGGGTTTATACAATGAGCAGTTCTTC
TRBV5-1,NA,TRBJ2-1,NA,CASTGAGTKNEQFF,TGCGCCAGCACTGGTGCGGGAACAAAAAATGAGCAGTTCTTC
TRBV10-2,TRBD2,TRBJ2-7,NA,CASWGLAGVGEQYF,TGCGCCAGCTGGGGACTAGCGGGAGTCGGCGAGCAGTACTTC
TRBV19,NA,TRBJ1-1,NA,CASSPGRSTEAFF,TGTGCCAGTAGCCCAGGGCGTAGCACTGAAGCTTTCTTT
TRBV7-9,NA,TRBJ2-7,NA,CASSPRHTWYEQYF,TGTGCCAGCAGCCCTCGACACACCTGGTACGAGCAGTACTTC
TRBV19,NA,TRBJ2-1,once,CASSDSVNYNEQFF,TGTGCCAGTAGTGACAGCGTAAATTACAATGAGCAGTTCTTC
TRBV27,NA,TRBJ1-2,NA,CASSIDRNYGYTF,TGTGCCAGCAGTATAGACAGGAACTATGGCTACACCTTC
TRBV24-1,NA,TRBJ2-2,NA,CATAQNTGELFF,TGTGCCACGGCCCAGAACACCGGGGAGCTGTTTTTT
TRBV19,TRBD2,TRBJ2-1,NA,CASSIAEGLAGVGYNEQFF,TGTGCCAGTAGTATAGCGGAGGGACTAGCGGGAGTGGGATACAATGAGCAGTTCTTC
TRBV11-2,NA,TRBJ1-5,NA,CASSLADPGLQHF,TGTGCCAGCAGCTTAGCCGATCCGGGTCTTCAGCATTTT
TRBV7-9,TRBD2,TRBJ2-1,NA,CASSLLAAGDVNNEQFF,TGTGCCAGCAGCTTACTAGCAGCGGGAGACGTCAACAATGAGCAGTTCTTC
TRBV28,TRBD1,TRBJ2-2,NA,CASSPDRVTTGELFF,TGTGCCAGCAGCCCGGACAGGGTGACCACCGGGGAGCTGTTTTTT
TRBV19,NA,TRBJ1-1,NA,CASSIVASGDTEAFF,TGTGCCAGTAGTATAGTTGCTTCAGGGGACACTGAAGCTTTCTTT
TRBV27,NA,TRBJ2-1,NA,CASTITGTGAYNEQFF,TGTGCCAGCACCATAACCGGGACTGGCGCCTACAATGAGCAGTTCTTC
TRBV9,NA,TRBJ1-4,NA,CASSVATNEKLFF,TGTGCCAGCAGCGTAGCGACTAATGAAAAACTGTTTTTT
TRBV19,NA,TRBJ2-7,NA,CASSTNRGYEQYF,TGTGCCAGTAGTACCAATCGCGGCTACGAGCAGTACTTC
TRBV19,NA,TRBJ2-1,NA,CASSTLPRGEQFF,TGTGCCAGTAGTACCTTACCCCGAGGTGAGCAGTTCTTC
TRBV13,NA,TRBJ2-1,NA,CASSIRVLHLQFF,TGTGCCAGCAGCATCCGGGTCCTTCACCTACAGTTCTTC
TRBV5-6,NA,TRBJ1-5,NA,CASSSKDRFNQPQHF,TGTGCCAGCAGCTCCAAAGACAGGTTCAATCAGCCCCAGCATTTT
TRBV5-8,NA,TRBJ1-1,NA,CASSLVPGGTEAFF,TGTGCCAGCAGCTTGGTACCGGGAGGGACTGAAGCTTTCTTT
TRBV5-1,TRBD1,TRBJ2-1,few,CASSGDQGAGYNEQFF,TGCGCCAGCAGCGGGGATCAGGGGGCAGGGTACAATGAGCAGTTCTTC
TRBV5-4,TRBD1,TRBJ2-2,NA,CASSSTKTGGAGELFF,TGTGCCAGCAGCTCGACGAAGACAGGGGGGGCCGGGGAGCTGTTTTTT
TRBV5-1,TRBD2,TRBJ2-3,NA,CASSLPAGGRSDTQYF,TGCGCCAGCAGCTTGCCAGCGGGAGGCCGTTCTGATACGCAGTATTTT
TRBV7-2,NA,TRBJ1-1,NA,CASSFQVIGTVTEAFF,TGTGCCAGCAGCTTTCAGGTTATCGGAACGGTCACTGAAGCTTTCTTT
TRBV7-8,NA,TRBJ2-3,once,CASSRAERGTDTQYF,TGTGCCAGCAGCCGAGCGGAGCGGGGCACAGATACGCAGTATTTT
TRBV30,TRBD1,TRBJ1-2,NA,CAYRPGQGSYGYTF,TGTGCCTACCGTCCGGGACAGGGTAGCTATGGCTACACCTTC
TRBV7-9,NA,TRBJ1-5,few,CASSLGDSSNQPQHF,TGTGCCAGCAGCCTGGGGGACTCTAGCAATCAGCCCCAGCATTTT
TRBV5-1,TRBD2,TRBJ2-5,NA,CASSFIAGEGETQYF,TGCGCCAGCAGCTTCATAGCGGGAGAAGGGGAGACCCAGTACTTC
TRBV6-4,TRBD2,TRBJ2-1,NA,CASSATLAGGEQFF,TGTGCCAGCAGTGCCACTCTAGCGGGAGGTGAGCAGTTCTTC
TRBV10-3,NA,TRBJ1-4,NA,CAISESRRGGEKLFF,TGTGCCATCAGTGAGTCGAGGAGGGGGGGCGAAAAACTGTTTTTT
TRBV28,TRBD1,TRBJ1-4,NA,CASSLTGGVATNEKLFF,TGTGCCAGCAGTTTGACAGGGGGAGTAGCAACTAATGAAAAACTGTTTTTT